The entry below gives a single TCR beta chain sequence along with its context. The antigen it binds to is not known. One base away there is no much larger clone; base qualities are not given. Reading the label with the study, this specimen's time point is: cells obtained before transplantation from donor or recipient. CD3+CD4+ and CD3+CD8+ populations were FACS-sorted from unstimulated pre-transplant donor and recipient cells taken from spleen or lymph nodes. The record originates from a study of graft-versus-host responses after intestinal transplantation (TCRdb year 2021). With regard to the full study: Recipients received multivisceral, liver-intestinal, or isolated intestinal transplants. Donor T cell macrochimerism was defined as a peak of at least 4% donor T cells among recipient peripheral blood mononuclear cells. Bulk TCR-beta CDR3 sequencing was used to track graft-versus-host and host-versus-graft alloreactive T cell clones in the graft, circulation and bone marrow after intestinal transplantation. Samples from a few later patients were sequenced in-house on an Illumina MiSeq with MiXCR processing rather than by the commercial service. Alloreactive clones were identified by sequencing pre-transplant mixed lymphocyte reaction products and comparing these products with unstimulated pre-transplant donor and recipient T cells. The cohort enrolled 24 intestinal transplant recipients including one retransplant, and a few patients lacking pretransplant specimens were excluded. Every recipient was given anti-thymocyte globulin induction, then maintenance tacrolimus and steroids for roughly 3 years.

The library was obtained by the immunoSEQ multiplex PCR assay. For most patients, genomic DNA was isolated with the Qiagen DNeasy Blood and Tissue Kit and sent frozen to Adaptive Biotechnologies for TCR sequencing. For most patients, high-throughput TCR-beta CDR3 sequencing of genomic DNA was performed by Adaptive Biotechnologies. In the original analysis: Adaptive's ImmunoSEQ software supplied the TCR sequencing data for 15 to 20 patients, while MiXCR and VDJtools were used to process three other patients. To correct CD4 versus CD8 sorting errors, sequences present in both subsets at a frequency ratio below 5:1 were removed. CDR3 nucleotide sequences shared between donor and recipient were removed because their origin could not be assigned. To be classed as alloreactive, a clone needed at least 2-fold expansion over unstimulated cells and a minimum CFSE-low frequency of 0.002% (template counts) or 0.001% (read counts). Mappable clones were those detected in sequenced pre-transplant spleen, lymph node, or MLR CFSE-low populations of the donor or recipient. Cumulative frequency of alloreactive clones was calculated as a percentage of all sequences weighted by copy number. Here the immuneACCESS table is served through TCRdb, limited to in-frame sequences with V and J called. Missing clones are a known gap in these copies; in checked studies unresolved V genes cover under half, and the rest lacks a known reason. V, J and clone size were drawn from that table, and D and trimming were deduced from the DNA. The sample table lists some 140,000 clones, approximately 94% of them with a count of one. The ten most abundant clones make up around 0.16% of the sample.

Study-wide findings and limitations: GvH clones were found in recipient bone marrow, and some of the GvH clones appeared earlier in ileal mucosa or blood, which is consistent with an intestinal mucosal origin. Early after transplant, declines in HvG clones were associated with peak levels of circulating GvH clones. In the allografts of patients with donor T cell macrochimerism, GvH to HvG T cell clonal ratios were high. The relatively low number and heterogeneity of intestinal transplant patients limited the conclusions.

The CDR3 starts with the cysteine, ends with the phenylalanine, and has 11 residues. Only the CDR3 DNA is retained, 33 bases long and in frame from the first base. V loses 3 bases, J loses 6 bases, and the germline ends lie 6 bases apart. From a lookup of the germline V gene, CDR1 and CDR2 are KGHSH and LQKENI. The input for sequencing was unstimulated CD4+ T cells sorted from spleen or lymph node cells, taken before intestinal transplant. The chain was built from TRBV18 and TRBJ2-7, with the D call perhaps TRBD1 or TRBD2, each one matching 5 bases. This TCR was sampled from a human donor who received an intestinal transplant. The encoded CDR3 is CASSPGGEQYF. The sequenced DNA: TGTGCCAGCTCACCTGGGGGCGAGCAGTACTTC.